This entry features one TCR beta chain sequence. This entry comes from a study of cytomegalovirus exposure and HLA in healthy donors. 13 Jbeta primers and 60 Vbeta primers were used for the PCR. TCRdb's copy holds only in-frame clones and misses some; the assay was immunoSEQ multiplex PCR. The sample lists about 160,000 clones, about 77% occurring once. The sequence was collected from a woman aged 40 to 55 in good health and CMV-seropositive. Sequences were obtained from PBMCs.

The DNA for the CDR3 is TGTGCCATCAGTGAAGGACTAGCGGGATTAGATGAGCAGTTCTTC. Its translation: CAISEGLAGLDEQFF. The chain has TRBV10-3 and TRBJ2-1; the match to TRBD2 covers 12 bases. Germline loops: CDR1 ENHRY, CDR2 SYGVKD. The trim removed 3 bases at V and 8 bases at J, leaving 5 bases unmatched. This CDR3 spans 15 amino acids.